This T cell receptor beta chain is from a study of hypomethylating agent response in myelodysplastic syndrome. Study background: Of the myelodysplastic syndrome patients, under ten were male, 2 female. Complete response or hematologic improvement counted as response; others were non-responders.

This clone has more than one count but fewer than ten. Its antigen is undetermined. Study-level results: Non-responders showed more contracted clonotypes post-treatment, while responders showed more novel ones.

Two replicates of about 200 ng each gave 400 ng DNA per sample, survey resolution. Method: immunoSEQ multiplex PCR; TCRdb's copy keeps in-frame clones and lacks some. The data hold just under 3,500 clones, with approximately 82% observed a single time. The length of the CDR3 is 12 residues. The germline CDR1 and CDR2 sequences are SEHNR and FQNEAQ (reference sequence). V was shortened by 2 bases and J by 2 bases, with 3 bases between the two germline ends. V is TRBV7-9 and J is TRBJ1-2; D uncertain. This receptor was obtained from a human donor with myelodysplastic syndrome. This specimen was bone marrow, taken before or after starting hypomethylating agent treatment for myelodysplastic syndrome (not recorded which). Here the CDR3 DNA reads TGTGCCAGCAGCTTACAGAACTATGGCTACACCTTC. As protein: CASSLQNYGYTF. The variable domain in full, with the rest retrieved from reference TRBV7-9 and TRBJ1-2, is DTGVSQNPRHKITKRGQNVTFRCDPISEHNRLYWYRQTLGQGPEFLTYFQNEAQLEKSRLLSDRFSAERPKGSFSTLEIQRTEQGDSAMYLCASSLQNYGYTFGSGTRLTVV.